Below are 18 T cell receptor beta chains sequenced from a single sample in a study of cytomegalovirus exposure and HLA in healthy donors. The PCR ran on 60 Vbeta and 13 Jbeta primers. Sequenced by immunoSEQ multiplex PCR; TCRdb stores in-frame clones only, minus some. The table includes some 130,000 clones, roughly three quarters detected once. The sequencing input was PBMCs. All receptors come from a young man in good health and CMV-seronegative.

The V and J genes are TRBV25-1 and TRBJ2-5, with 7 bases lining up with TRBD1. This CDR3 has 13 residues. Germline CDR1 and CDR2: MGHDK and SYGVNS. V gave up 0 bases and J gave up 7 bases; unmatched junction bases: 2. CDR3: CASSEYSGGTQYF. The DNA of the CDR3 is TGTGCCAGCAGTGAATATTCAGGGGGGACCCAGTACTTC.

This clone showed up just once. This chain connects TRBV30 to TRBJ1-1; 7 bases match TRBD1. The ends lost 1 base at V and 11 bases at J; junction bases unmatched: 16. Germline V gene sequence: CDR1 GTSNPN, CDR2 SVGIG (reference sequence). This CDR3 has 15 amino acids. The CDR3 here is CAWSGWDSATTAAFF. CDR3 in DNA: TGTGCCTGGAGTGGTTGGGACAGCGCCACCACCGCGGCTTTCTTT. Full variable domain (missing parts from reference TRBV30 and TRBJ1-1): SQTIHQWPATLVQPVGSPLSLECTVEGTSNPNLYWYRQAAGRGLQLLFYSVGIGQISSEVPQNLSASRPQDRQFILSSKKLLLSDSGFYLCAWSGWDSATTAAFFGQGTRLTVV.

This clone was detected only once. V gene TRBV7-8 combines with J gene TRBJ2-1; TRBD1 aligns across 11 bases. Germline values: CDR1 SGHVS, CDR2 FQNEAQ. The CDR3 runs to 16 residues. The V segment lost 1 base and the J segment 8 bases; nucleotides outside the gene matches: 7. The CDR3 sequence is CASSLEPGQGGYEQFF. CDR3 sequence (DNA): TGTGCCAGCAGCTTAGAGCCGGGACAGGGGGGGTATGAGCAGTTCTTC.

The rearrangement links TRBV7-9 to TRBJ2-3; TRBD2 matches 10 bases. The CDR3 consists of 15 residues. Per the germline V gene, CDR1 is SEHNR and CDR2 is FQNEAQ (reference sequence). Unmatched junction bases numbered 1, after V lost 3 bases and J lost 1 base. This CDR3 reads CASSFSGGGTDTQYF. CDR3 nucleotides: TGTGCCAGCAGCTTCAGCGGGGGGGGCACAGATACGCAGTATTTT.

This rearrangement joins TRBV29-1 to TRBJ2-5; perhaps TRBD1 as D (6 bases). CDR3 size: 11 residues. Trimming shortened V by 5 bases and J by 3 bases, and 7 bases separated the two germline ends. Germline CDR1 is SQVTM and CDR2 is ANQGSEA. The CDR3 reads CSVTGKETQYF. The CDR3 DNA follows: TGCAGCGTTACAGGGAAAGAGACCCAGTACTTC.

The rearrangement uses TRBV10-1 and TRBJ1-1; D remains ambiguous. V gave up 0 bases and J gave up 5 bases, with 10 bases separating them. The length of the CDR3 is 14 residues. Germline V gene lookup returns CDR1 WNHNN and CDR2 SYGVQD (reference sequence). The CDR3 loop is CASSESSGLTEAFF. The CDR3 DNA is TGCGCCAGCAGTGAGTCGAGTGGGCTAACTGAAGCTTTCTTT.

This chain links TRBV21-1 with TRBJ2-1; the DNA was not compared with TRBD2, the D call given in the table. TRBV21-1 counts as a pseudogene. The CDR3 has 19 amino acids. DNA of the CDR3: TGTGCCAGCAGCAATTTTGGATTAGCGGGAGCCCGCTCCTACAATGAGCAGTTCTTC. Its protein product is CASSNFGLAGARSYNEQFF.

The V gene is TRBV6-1, the J gene TRBJ2-3, with D perhaps matching TRBD1 (6 bases). There are 15 residues in the CDR3. Germline-derived CDR1 and CDR2 are MNHNS and SASEGT. The V and J ends lost 8 bases and 5 bases respectively, with 20 bases between them. CDR3 region: CASPKVYRARDTQYF. CDR3 sequence (DNA): TGTGCCAGCCCCAAAGTTTACAGGGCCCGAGATACGCAGTATTTT.

A few counts support this clone. As DNA, the CDR3 is TGTGCCTGGAGTGTAGGGGGCGCGGAGACCCAGTACTTC. This translates into CAWSVGGAETQYF. V usage is TRBV30 and J usage is TRBJ2-5; 7 positions agree with TRBD1. V dropped 0 bases and J dropped 5; count of bases not matched to a gene: 3. This CDR3 spans 13 amino acids. CDR1 GTSNPN and CDR2 SVGIG come from the germline V gene (reference sequence).

The gene calls are TRBV6-4 and TRBJ2-1; the match to TRBD2 covers 8 bases. This CDR3 has 16 amino acids. In germline, CDR1 is MRHNA, CDR2 SNTAGT. V shed 2 bases, J shed 0 bases, and the junction held 3 bases outside the gene matches. CDR3 in amino acids: CASSDQTSGSYNEQFF. The CDR3 DNA reads as TGTGCCAGCAGTGACCAAACTAGCGGCTCCTACAATGAGCAGTTCTTC.

This clone was detected once. J is TRBJ1-2 and V is TRBV28, with unresolved D. Germline assignment: CDR1 MDHEN and CDR2 SYDVKM. The CDR3 covers 11 residues. Between the trimmed V and J ends, which lost 3 bases and 7 bases, there was a span of 6 bases. In nucleotides, the CDR3 is TGTGCCAGCAGTTTGGGCCTTGGCTACACCTTC. Its translation: CASSLGLGYTF.

This clone has just a few counts. The chain combines TRBV28 with TRBJ1-4, with 8 bases aligning to TRBD1. Germline CDR1 MDHEN, CDR2 SYDVKM. The CDR3 is made up of 15 amino acids. V dropped 4 bases and J dropped 6; count of bases not matched to a gene: 7. The CDR3 is CASSSQGAQYEKLFF. In DNA, the CDR3 is TGTGCCAGCAGTTCTCAGGGGGCGCAATATGAAAAACTGTTTTTT.

Only one count was recorded for this clone. V is TRBV27 and J is TRBJ1-1; the match to TRBD1 covers 10 bases. Germline V gene sequence: CDR1 MNHEY, CDR2 SMNVEV (reference sequence). The CDR3 loop spans 14 amino acids. Trimming at V came to 5 bases and at J to 10 bases, leaving 10 bases not matched to a gene. The CDR3: CASSVGGQGRVAFF. The CDR3 nucleotides read TGTGCCAGCAGTGTCGGGGGACAGGGGAGGGTAGCTTTCTTT.

Comment on this clone: It is likely a read error, because the conserved phenylalanine at the end of the CDR3 is missing. The DNA is omitted, as the CDR3 cannot be located on it reliably, and the CDR3 follows TCRdb's listing. The CDR3 sequence: CASSEEGTIGRWYL. The chain has TRBV6-1 and TRBJ2-7; TRBD2, as called in the table, went unchecked against the DNA. Ends included, the CDR3 has 14 residues. Germline V gene data show CDR1 as MNHNS and CDR2 as SASEGT.

The table lists this clone with a count of one. The chain couples TRBV7-3 to TRBJ2-3; D may be TRBD2 (6 bases). Germline V CDR1 and CDR2: SGHTA, FQGTGA. Trimming pared 6 bases from V and 1 base from J, leaving 17 bases between. The CDR3 covers 16 residues. This chain's CDR3 is CASSSKLGGGTDTQYF. CDR3 coding DNA: TGTGCCAGCAGTTCCAAACTGGGGGGTGGCACAGATACGCAGTATTTT.

The CDR3 protein is CATSSSFLAGGSVEQFF. CDR3 DNA sequence: TGTGCCACCAGCAGTAGTTTCCTAGCGGGAGGATCCGTTGAGCAGTTCTTC. The chain carries TRBV15 and TRBJ2-1; TRBD2 matches 11 bases. This CDR3 has 17 amino acids. Trimming took 3 bases from V and 9 from J; bases not matched to a gene: 13. Germline-derived CDR1 and CDR2 are LNHNV and YYDKDF (reference sequence).

This clone turned up a few times. This chain uses TRBV2 with TRBJ1-2; D perhaps matches TRBD1 (5 bases). The CDR3 length is 15 residues. V lost 3 bases and J lost 0, with 11 bases in between. Looked up from germline, CDR1 is SNHLY and CDR2 is FYNNEI. The CDR3 loop reads CASSDMGRANYGYTF. DNA for the CDR3: TGTGCCAGCAGTGATATGGGGCGAGCTAACTATGGCTACACCTTC.

In regard to this clone: In this CDR3 the conserved last residue, phenylalanine or tryptophan, is missing, so a read error is likely. This chain connects TRBV10-2 to TRBJ2-7; 9 bases line up with TRBD1. CDR1 and CDR2 from the germline V gene are WSHSY and SAAADI. The length of the CDR3 is 12 residues. J gave up 6 bases and V 5 bases, and 2 bases lay outside the gene matches. The CDR3 DNA reads TGCGCCAGCAGTACGACAGGGGGCGAGCAGTACCTC. As protein: CASSTTGGEQYL.